One and the same sample provided the 7 T cell receptor beta chains below, sequenced in a study of cytomegalovirus exposure and HLA in healthy donors. Vbeta (60) and Jbeta (13) primers were used in the PCR. TCRdb's table, derived via immunoSEQ multiplex PCR, lists solely in-frame clones and lacks some. The sample records 80,000 to 100,000 clones, about 79% being singletons. Sequencing was performed on PBMCs. The receptors stem from a male donor in good health and CMV-seropositive.

The chain couples TRBV6-5 to TRBJ1-5; 7 bases align to TRBD1. The CDR3 is 15 amino acids. The germline gives CDR1 MNHEY, CDR2 SVGAGI. J was trimmed by 3 bases and V by 7 bases; bases with no gene match: 9. The CDR3 sequence is CASISSGGNNQPQHF. For the CDR3, the DNA is TGTGCCAGCATCTCGTCAGGGGGGAACAATCAGCCCCAGCATTTT.

This chain links TRBV10-2 with TRBJ2-7; possibly TRBD2 for D (7 bases). The V end was cut by 8 bases, the J end by 7 bases, with 21 bases between. Germline CDR1 is WSHSY and CDR2 is SAAADI. The CDR3 consists of 14 residues. The CDR3: CASLGGATSGEQYF. The CDR3 DNA is TGCGCCAGCCTTGGGGGGGCAACGTCGGGGGAGCAGTACTTC.

This chain connects TRBV2 to TRBJ2-2, with TRBD1 matching over 9 bases. This CDR3 has 15 amino acids. In germline, CDR1 is SNHLY, CDR2 FYNNEI. J gave up 5 bases and V 7 bases, and 8 bases lay outside the gene matches. The CDR3 DNA reads TGTGCCAGCACGACGGGACAGGGAAGGACCGGGGAGCTGTTTTTT. Protein sequence: CASTTGQGRTGELFF.

V is TRBV6-1 and J is TRBJ2-3, with 12 bases lining up with TRBD2. This CDR3 has 15 amino acids. Germline values: CDR1 MNHNS, CDR2 SASEGT. V dropped 8 bases and J dropped 1; count of bases not matched to a gene: 4. The CDR3, as DNA: TGTGCCAGCCGCTGGACTAGCGGGGGCACAGATACGCAGTATTTT. Protein sequence: CASRWTSGGTDTQYF.

J is TRBJ2-2 and V is TRBV30, with D unresolved. Trimming shortened V by 2 bases and J by 5 bases, and 3 bases separated the two germline ends. Germline values: CDR1 GTSNPN, CDR2 SVGIG (reference sequence). This CDR3 spans 11 amino acids. In DNA, the CDR3 is TGTGCCTGGAGTCTAACCGGGGAGCTGTTTTTT. Its protein product is CAWSLTGELFF.

The gene calls are TRBV5-1 and TRBJ2-1; D is possibly TRBD2 (6 bases). There are 15 residues in the CDR3. Germline V CDR1 and CDR2: SGHRS, YFSETQ. V shed 0 bases and J shed 4 bases, with 11 bases lying between them. CDR3 region: CASSLERVSYNEQFF. In DNA, the CDR3 is TGCGCCAGCAGCTTGGAGCGGGTATCATACAATGAGCAGTTCTTC.

The chain couples TRBV5-6 to TRBJ2-7; D is unresolved. Germline V CDR1 and CDR2: SGHDT, YYEEEE. Trimming took 4 bases from V and 0 from J, leaving 5 bases between them. This CDR3 contains 12 residues. CDR3 sequence: CASSASSYEQYF. In DNA, the CDR3 is TGTGCCAGCAGCGCTAGCTCCTACGAGCAGTACTTC.